Each of the 14 T cell receptor beta chains below was sequenced from the same sample in a study of blood T cell repertoires in COVID-19. Profiled with immunoSEQ multiplex PCR; TCRdb holds only in-frame clones, not every one. The profile covers over 150,000 clones, with roughly 86% appearing a single time and roughly 2.5% taken by the ten largest. The sequencing sample was made of peripheral blood. These receptors came from a woman at least 80 years old with COVID-19, enrolled during active disease.

The rearrangement links TRBV10-3 to TRBJ2-4; 7 bases are shared with TRBD1. V shed 0 bases and J 0 bases; nucleotides not matched to a gene: 2. From germline, CDR1 is ENHRY and CDR2 SYGVKD. The CDR3 sequence is 16 residues long. The CDR3 nucleotides read TGTGCCATCAGTGAGTCGACAGGGCTAGCCAAAAACATTCAGTACTTC. This sequence encodes CAISESTGLAKNIQYF.

The chain couples TRBV3-1 (or the pseudogene TRBV3-2) to TRBJ1-4; D might be TRBD1 (6 bases). CDR3 length: 14 residues. Germline V CDR1 and CDR2: LGHDT, YNNKEL (reference sequence). V was trimmed by 4 bases and J by 4 bases, leaving 10 bases between them. The CDR3 is CASSLRTDNEKLFF. CDR3 nucleotides: TGTGCCAGCAGCCTAAGGACAGATAATGAAAAACTGTTTTTT.

The rearrangement uses TRBV2 and TRBJ1-3; D gene ambiguous. CDR1 is SNHLY, CDR2 FYNNEI, per germline. CDR3 length: 19 residues. V shed 6 bases and J shed 2 bases, with 26 bases lying between them. In DNA, the CDR3 is TGTGCCAGCAGGGGTACTTTAGCCGCCCTCGCCACAACTGGAAACACCATATATTTT. This codes for CASRGTLAALATTGNTIYF.

CDR3 nucleotide sequence: TGTGCCAGCAGTTACTCTTCGTTGACAGCGACCTACGAGCAGTACTTC. It is translated as CASSYSSLTATYEQYF. The rearrangement links TRBV6-5 to TRBJ2-7, with a weak D call TRBD1 (5 bases). The germline V gene has CDR1 MNHEY and CDR2 SVGAGI. The CDR3 is 16 residues long. V was shortened by 0 bases and J by 2 bases, with 14 bases between the two germline ends.

The chain links TRBV6-5 to TRBJ2-7, with 7 bases fitting TRBD2. Germline CDR1 reads MNHEY; CDR2 reads SVGAGI. This CDR3 spans 14 amino acids. V lost 10 bases and J lost 0; bases outside the gene matches: 9. CDR3 DNA sequence: TGTGCCACCCGGCAGGGACTAATCTCCTACGAGCAGTACTTC. It codes for CATRQGLISYEQYF.

The chain is built from TRBV27 and TRBJ1-6; 7 nucleotides agree with TRBD1. CDR1 and CDR2 (germline): MNHEY, SMNVEV (reference sequence). J lost 10 bases, V lost 2 bases, and 8 bases had no gene match. This CDR3 has 15 residues. The CDR3 coding sequence is TGTGCCAGCAGTTTAAGCCAGGGGGTATGGTCACCCCTCCACTTT. The encoded protein is CASSLSQGVWSPLHF.

CDR3 region: CASSLEQGQPQHF. As DNA, the CDR3 is TGTGCCAGCAGTTTGGAGCAAGGTCAGCCCCAGCATTTT. This chain uses TRBV12-3 or TRBV12-4 with TRBJ1-5, with D unresolved. V dropped 3 bases and J dropped 6 bases, with 9 bases sitting between them. There are 13 residues in the CDR3.

V gene TRBV7-9 combines with J gene TRBJ2-2; D remains unclear. Germline V gene sequence: CDR1 SEHNR, CDR2 FQNEAQ (reference sequence). Trimming took off 1 base at V and 2 bases at J, with 5 bases between the two ends. This CDR3 has 14 amino acids. The CDR3 protein is CASSLGQNTGELFF. The CDR3, as DNA: TGTGCCAGCAGCTTAGGGCAAAACACCGGGGAGCTGTTTTTT.

In this sample, this clone turned up once. The chain employs TRBV28 and TRBJ2-7; 7 nucleotides match TRBD1. This CDR3 contains 17 residues. Germline-derived CDR1 and CDR2 are MDHEN and SYDVKM. V gave up 4 bases and J gave up 2 bases; unmatched junction bases: 14. The CDR3 reads CASSSWLDRLRAYEQYF. The CDR3 nucleotides read TGTGCCAGCAGTTCTTGGTTGGACAGGTTGAGGGCCTACGAGCAGTACTTC.

This clone was detected a few times. The V call is TRBV11-2, the J call TRBJ1-1, with a weak D call TRBD1 (6 bases). V dropped 5 bases and J dropped 1 base, with 11 bases sitting between them. CDR1 and CDR2 from the germline V gene are SGHAT and FQNNGV. The CDR3 is made up of 14 amino acids. CDR3 region: CASSLQGRNTEAFF. The CDR3 DNA reads as TGTGCCAGCAGCCTACAGGGAAGGAACACTGAAGCTTTCTTT.

On this clone itself: The sample has other DNA sequences that encode this CDR3 too. The V call is TRBV19, the J call TRBJ2-7; 10 bases align to TRBD2. Germline V lookup: CDR1 LNHDA, CDR2 SQIVND (reference sequence). V shed 2 bases, J shed 7 bases, and the junction held 5 bases outside the gene matches. The CDR3 is 14 amino acids. DNA for the CDR3: TGTGCCAGTAGTATACTAGCGGGAGAAGGAGAGCAGTACTTC. Translated: CASSILAGEGEQYF.

This clone was seen just once. The chain carries TRBV28 and TRBJ2-7, with TRBD2 identical over 12 bases. This CDR3 is 16 amino acids long. Germline CDR1 and CDR2: MDHEN and SYDVKM. Germline trimming cut 6 bases from V and 4 bases from J; bases unmatched to any gene: 10. The CDR3 loop is CASRASGRGPHYEQYF. Here the CDR3 DNA reads TGTGCCAGCAGGGCTAGCGGGAGGGGACCCCATTACGAGCAGTACTTC. The whole variable domain, remainder taken from reference TRBV28 and TRBJ2-7, is DVKVTQSSRYLVKRTGEKVFLECVQDMDHENMFWYRQDPGLGLRLIYFSYDVKMKEKGDIPEGYSVSREKKERFSLILESASTNQTSMYLCASRASGRGPHYEQYFGPGTRLTVT.

The chain combines TRBV10-3 with TRBJ2-4; D is unclear. CDR3 length equals 15 residues. V gave up 6 bases and J gave up 3 bases, with 15 bases separating them. CDR1 and CDR2 from the germline V gene are ENHRY and SYGVKD. This CDR3 reads CAISPREAHKNIQYF. CDR3 bases: TGTGCCATCAGCCCCCGAGAGGCTCACAAAAACATTCAGTACTTC.

This chain uses TRBV19 with TRBJ2-3, with TRBD2 as a possible D gene (6 bases). This CDR3 region has 14 residues. The V gene's germline CDR1 is LNHDA and CDR2 SQIVND (reference sequence). The V end was cut by 3 bases, the J end by 4 bases, with 11 bases between. The CDR3 DNA reads as TGTGCCAGTAGTATTGACGGGAGCGCAGATACGCAGTATTTT. Translated: CASSIDGSADTQYF.